At least ten counts were recorded for the clone carrying this TCR beta chain. Its antigen is still unknown. Synthesis of cDNA was performed by 5'RACE using 10-nucleotide random UMIs. TCRdb redid the calling of the 5' RACE reads with MiXCR, one entry per CDR3 protein. The table shows 20,000 to 25,000 distinct CDR3 sequences, with about 12% occurring only once. The data originate from a study of neurological immune-mediated disorders. Notes on the study in general: Private repertoires in all groups were suggested by the absence of shared CDR3 amino acid sequences among expanded clones across subjects. Falling below healthy controls, multiple sclerosis showed the least TCR clonal expansion, while HTLV-1-associated myelopathy showed the most.

The sequence was collected from a woman aged 55-69 years with HTLV-1-associated myelopathy (HAM/TSP). The sequencing input was PBMCs.

In DNA form, the CDR3 reads TGTGCCAGCAGCTTTAGGGTCACTGAAGCTTTCTTT. This sequence encodes CASSFRVTEAFF. The chain carries TRBV11-3 and TRBJ1-1; D unclear. Trimming cost V 3 bases and J 4 bases, with 6 bases left between them. CDR1 and CDR2 from the germline V gene are SGHNT and YENEEA. The CDR3 extends over 12 amino acids.